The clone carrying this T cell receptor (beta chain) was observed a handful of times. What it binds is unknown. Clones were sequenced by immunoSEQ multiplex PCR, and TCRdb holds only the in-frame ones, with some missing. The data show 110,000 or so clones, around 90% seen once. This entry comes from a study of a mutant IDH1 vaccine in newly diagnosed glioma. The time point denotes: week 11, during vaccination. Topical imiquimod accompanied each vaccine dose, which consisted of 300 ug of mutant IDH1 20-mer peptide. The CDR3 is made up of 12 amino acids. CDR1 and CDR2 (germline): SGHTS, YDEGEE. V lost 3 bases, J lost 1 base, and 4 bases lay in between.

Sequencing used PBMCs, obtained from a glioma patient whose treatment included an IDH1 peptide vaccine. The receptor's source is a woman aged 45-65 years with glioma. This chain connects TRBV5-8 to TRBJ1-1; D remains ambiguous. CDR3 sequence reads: CASSYQNTEAFF. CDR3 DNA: TGTGCCAGCAGCTACCAGAACACTGAAGCTTTCTTT.